This T cell receptor (beta chain) was profiled in a study of OX40 agonist ivuxolimab in advanced cancers. The overall study: Three individuals attained partial responses, comprising one hepatocellular carcinoma case and two cutaneous melanoma cases.

Patients were ineligible given autoimmune disease history or systemic immunosuppression. Some clones are missing from TCRdb's copy, which holds only in-frame ones; the method was immunoSEQ multiplex PCR. In the table there are 50,000 to 75,000 clones, roughly 84% of which are singletons. Findings and caveats of the study: Relative to CD4+ cells, CD8+ T cells on average had more expanded clones.

Concerning this clone itself: Its matching antigen is unknown.

The sample in question was CD4+ or CD8+ T cells sorted from blood, obtained in a trial of the OX40 agonist ivuxolimab. This receptor was taken from an adult with an advanced solid tumor such as melanoma, head and neck, liver or kidney cancer.

CDR3 DNA: TGTGCCAGCAGCTTGGAGGCAGGGAGTGGAAAACTGTTTTTT. Its protein is CASSLEAGSGKLFF. This chain uses TRBV5-4 with TRBJ1-4, with a possible D match to TRBD1 (5 bases). Germline values: CDR1 SGHNT, CDR2 YYREEE (reference sequence). The CDR3 has 14 amino acids. Deletions cut 0 bases from V and 10 bases from J, with 13 bases between.